The 19 T cell receptor beta chains in this list originate from one sample, sequenced in a study of cytotoxic CD8 clonotypes in ibrutinib-treated CLL. Data came from immunoSEQ multiplex PCR; TCRdb stores just in-frame clones and leaves some out. Of around 26,000 clones in the sample, 85% were seen once. This sample comprised PBMCs, obtained after 24 months of ibrutinib treatment. The receptor set was obtained from a human donor with chronic lymphocytic leukemia.

DNA of the CDR3: TGTGCCAGCAGTACGGACAGGTGGGTCGGAAAACTGTTTTTT. Translating gives CASSTDRWVGKLFF. This chain joins TRBV27 and TRBJ1-4; 7 nucleotides match TRBD1. The CDR3 sequence is 14 residues long. Germline values: CDR1 MNHEY, CDR2 SMNVEV (reference sequence). J gave up 10 bases and V 5 bases, and 10 bases lay outside the gene matches. Together with reference TRBV27 and TRBJ1-4, the CDR3 gives the full variable domain: EAQVTQNPRYLITVTGKKLTVTCSQNMNHEYMSWYRQDPGLGLRQIYYSMNVEVTDKGDVPEGYKVSRKEKRNFPLILESPSPNQTSLYFCASSTDRWVGKLFFGSGTQLSVL.

V usage is TRBV5-1 and J usage is TRBJ2-1; maybe TRBD1 (6 bases). The CDR3 has 14 residues. Germline loops: CDR1 SGHRS, CDR2 YFSETQ. The ends were cut back, 1 base at V and 7 bases at J, with 12 bases in the middle. CDR3 in amino acids: CASSLLGGSNEQFF. The CDR3 nucleotides read TGCGCCAGCAGCTTGCTAGGGGGTTCAAATGAGCAGTTCTTC.

This CDR3 reads CASRFCGGGVGISYNSPLHF. The DNA for the CDR3 is TGTGCCAGCAGATTTTGCGGTGGGGGCGTGGGCATTTCCTATAATTCACCCCTCCACTTT. V is TRBV21-1 and J is TRBJ1-6; no DNA check was done on the table's D call, TRBD1. TRBV21-1 is annotated as a pseudogene. This CDR3 contains 20 residues.

The genes are TRBV7-9 and TRBJ2-3; no clear D gene. Per the germline V gene, CDR1 is SEHNR and CDR2 is FQNEAQ (reference sequence). The germline V and J ends were trimmed by 2 bases and 6 bases, with 6 bases remaining between them. The CDR3 spans 12 residues. Here the CDR3 reads CASSLRWDTQYF. DNA for the CDR3: TGTGCCAGCAGCTTAAGGTGGGATACGCAGTATTTT.

This clone was detected once. The chain is built from TRBV5-1 and TRBJ2-3; the match to TRBD2 covers 12 bases. The CDR3 consists of 16 residues. V trimming: 3 bases; J trimming: 0 bases; junction bases outside the gene matches: 2. In germline, CDR1 is SGHRS, CDR2 YFSETQ. CDR3 protein: CASSSGLAGSTDTQYF. CDR3 nucleotide sequence: TGCGCCAGCAGCTCCGGACTAGCGGGGAGCACAGATACGCAGTATTTT.

V usage is TRBV6-1 and J usage is TRBJ2-6; D not certain. Trimming removed 4 bases at V and 5 bases at J, with 21 bases between. CDR3 size: 18 residues. Germline CDR1 is MNHNS and CDR2 is SASEGT. CDR3 DNA sequence: TGTGCCAGCAGTGTGTTACCGTGGGAACAAAGTCGGGCCAACGTCCTGACTTTC. It encodes CASSVLPWEQSRANVLTF.

This chain connects TRBV7-9 to TRBJ1-6; D is undetermined. The germline V gene has CDR1 SEHNR and CDR2 FQNEAQ (reference sequence). The germline V and J ends were trimmed by 6 bases and 6 bases, with 6 bases remaining between them. The length of the CDR3 is 12 residues. Written as DNA, the CDR3 is TGTGCCAGCAGACGGGGTAATTCACCCCTCCACTTT. Translating it yields CASRRGNSPLHF.

The chain joins TRBV4-1 to TRBJ1-1, with D hard to call. Between the trimmed V and J ends, which lost 1 base and 0 bases, there was a span of 18 bases. CDR1 and CDR2 (germline): MGHRA, YSYEKL. The CDR3 loop spans 18 amino acids. CDR3 coding DNA: TGCGCCAGCAGCCAAGGGTTATTAGGACGGAGGATGAACACTGAAGCTTTCTTT. Encoded protein: CASSQGLLGRRMNTEAFF.

The chain uses TRBV19 and TRBJ2-3; D perhaps matches TRBD1 (5 bases). CDR3 size: 15 residues. Looked up from germline, CDR1 is LNHDA and CDR2 is SQIVND (reference sequence). Trimming pared 4 bases from V and 3 bases from J, leaving 14 bases between. Written as DNA, the CDR3 is TGTGCCAGTAGTACAGACAGAGATATAACAGATACGCAGTATTTT. Residues: CASSTDRDITDTQYF.

This chain links TRBV15 with TRBJ2-3; possible D gene TRBD1, 7 bases. The CDR3 consists of 15 residues. Germline CDR1 and CDR2: LNHNV and YYDKDF (reference sequence). The V and J ends lost 5 bases and 1 base respectively, with 13 bases between them. The DNA for the CDR3 is TGTGCCACCAGCCGCCAGGGGGGAGGCACAGATACGCAGTATTTT. It codes for CATSRQGGGTDTQYF.

This clone was seen more than once but under ten times. The rearrangement uses TRBV6-5 and TRBJ2-7; the D gene is possibly TRBD2 (6 bases). The CDR3 is made up of 14 amino acids. Per the germline V gene, CDR1 is MNHEY and CDR2 is SVGAGI. Trimming removed 0 bases at V and 2 bases at J, with 8 bases between. CDR3 DNA sequence: TGTGCCAGCAGTTACTCCGCGGGGCCCTACGAGCAGTACTTC. Residues: CASSYSAGPYEQYF.

This clone was detected once. The CDR3 reads CASSKSTDTQYF. The CDR3 region has the DNA TGTGCCAGCAGTAAAAGCACAGATACGCAGTATTTT. The V call is TRBV2, the J call TRBJ2-3, with no clear D. V lost 5 bases and J lost 0, with 3 bases in between. The CDR3 has 12 residues. Germline V gene sequence: CDR1 SNHLY, CDR2 FYNNEI. The whole variable domain, filled in from reference TRBV2 and TRBJ2-3, reads EPEVTQTPSHQVTQMGQEVILRCVPISNHLYFYWYRQILGQKVEFLVSFYNNEISEKSEIFDDQFSVERPDGSNFTLKIRSTKLEDSAMYFCASSKSTDTQYFGPGTRLTVL.

The chain combines TRBV6-5 with TRBJ2-1; D possibly matches TRBD1 or TRBD2 (6 bases each). The germline V gene encodes CDR1 MNHEY and CDR2 SVGAGI. The V end lost 6 bases, the J end lost 7 bases, and 16 bases lay between the germline ends. The CDR3 spans 14 residues. DNA for the CDR3: TGTGCCAGCAGCCGACGAGGGGGGCCGAATGAGCAGTTCTTC. Translation: CASSRRGGPNEQFF.

This sequence joins TRBV9 and TRBJ2-7; D is possibly TRBD1 or TRBD2 (8 bases each). The V gene's germline CDR1 is SGDLS and CDR2 YYNGEE. The CDR3 length is 15 residues. Trimming took off 2 bases at V and 3 bases at J, with 15 bases between the two ends. DNA of the CDR3: TGTGCCAGCAGCGTCGGGAGGGGACAGGTCTACGAGCAGTACTTC. Amino acid sequence: CASSVGRGQVYEQYF.

The chain combines TRBV29-1 with TRBJ2-7; D may be TRBD2 (6 bases). The CDR3 length is 14 residues. The V end lost 0 bases, the J end lost 3 bases, and 12 bases lay between the germline ends. Germline-derived CDR1 and CDR2 are SQVTM and ANQGSEA. CDR3 protein: CSVEDPGEGYEQYF. CDR3 nucleotides: TGCAGCGTTGAAGATCCGGGGGAAGGCTACGAGCAGTACTTC.

The chain uses TRBV18 and TRBJ2-3, with TRBD2 as a possible D gene (6 bases). The CDR3 runs to 15 residues. Trimming cost V 6 bases and J 2 bases, with 15 bases left between them. The germline V gene has CDR1 KGHSH and CDR2 LQKENI. The CDR3 sequence: CASSPSGGPTDTQYF. Written as DNA, the CDR3 is TGTGCCAGCTCTCCCTCCGGGGGACCCACAGATACGCAGTATTTT.

The chain is built from TRBV14 and TRBJ2-5, with D uncertain. The V and J ends lost 4 bases and 2 bases respectively, with 2 bases between them. Germline V gene lookup returns CDR1 SGHDN and CDR2 FVKESK. This CDR3 contains 11 residues. This CDR3 is CASSRQETQYF. Written as DNA, the CDR3 is TGTGCCAGCAGCCGACAAGAGACCCAGTACTTC.

The rearrangement links TRBV29-1 to TRBJ2-7; D is ambiguous. This CDR3 contains 12 residues. Trimming removed 0 bases from V and 4 bases from J, with 7 bases in between. Germline V gene sequence: CDR1 SQVTM, CDR2 ANQGSEA. The DNA for the CDR3 is TGCAGCGTTGAAGATACGGCTTACGAGCAGTACTTC. This sequence encodes CSVEDTAYEQYF.

The chain carries TRBV11-3 and TRBJ2-5; D ambiguous. V gave up 2 bases and J gave up 5 bases, with 6 bases separating them. Germline-derived CDR1 and CDR2 are SGHNT and YENEEA. CDR3 length: 12 amino acids. CDR3 coding DNA: TGTGCCAGCAGCTTAAACGGCGAGACCCAGTACTTC. This codes for CASSLNGETQYF.